This T cell receptor beta chain was sequenced for a study of identical twins. General observations from the study: Twins' surplus sharing was weaker for beta out-of-frame sequences. With monozygotic twins, out-of-frame TCR alpha sharing exceeded what models estimated.

Template switching added a universal primer site; cDNA carried unique molecular identifiers. MiXCR, applied by TCRdb to the 5' RACE reads, yields one record per CDR3 protein. The sample has 450,000 to 600,000 distinct CDR3 sequences; about 22% are singletons. This clonotype has only a few counts. Its antigen remains unidentified. Trimming removed 6 bases from V and 1 base from J; junction bases left unmatched: 3. CDR1 and CDR2 from the germline V gene are SQVTM and ANQGSEA. The CDR3 totals 14 residues. These records were also assigned to another study, of yellow fever vaccine responses in identical twins.

The chain employs TRBV29-1 and TRBJ2-5, with 12 bases identical to TRBD2. Sequenced sample: CD4+ T cells sorted from blood. This receptor was identified in a woman between 18 and 29 years old in good health. CDR3 sequence reads: CSVGTSGLQETQYF. The DNA for the CDR3 is TGCAGCGTGGGGACTAGCGGGCTCCAAGAGACCCAGTACTTC.